A selection of T cell receptor beta chains follows, all from one sample in a study of immune cell composition in non-small cell lung cancer. Some clones are missing from TCRdb's copy, which holds only in-frame ones; the method was immunoSEQ multiplex PCR. The table has 11,000 to 15,000 clones, about 70% seen once; the top ten hold 14%. The sequenced sample was lung tumor tissue. Receptors were obtained from a human donor with non-small cell lung cancer. Each CDR3 is given with its conserved first and last residue. D genes are given only for firm matches. Clone size appears in some rows only: once, few, many, or a class for an expanded clone.

clone_size,d_call,j_call,v_call,cdr3_nt,cdr3_aa
few,-,TRBJ1-1,TRBV5-1,TGCGCCAGCAGCTTGGCGTGGGGGGACACTGAAGCTTTCTTT,CASSLAWGDTEAFF
once,-,TRBJ2-5,TRBV29-1,TGCAGCCTTAACAGGGGAGGAAAGACCCAGTACTTC,CSLNRGGKTQYF
-,-,TRBJ1-5,TRBV6-1,TGTGCCAGCAGTGAACTGCAGCCCCAGCATTTT,CASSELQPQHF
-,-,TRBJ1-1,TRBV18,TGTGCCAGCAAAGGTAACAGGGACACTGAAGCTTTCTTT,CASKGNRDTEAFF
-,TRBD2,TRBJ2-7,TRBV6-5,TGTGCCAGCAGTAGCCGGGGGGTGAACGAGCAGTACTTC,CASSSRGVNEQYF
-,TRBD1,TRBJ2-1,TRBV12-5,TGTGCTAGTGGTTTGGGCCTTACCCGGGACAGGGGGCAAGGTGAGCAGTTCTTC,CASGLGLTRDRGQGEQFF
-,-,TRBJ1-5,TRBV5-6,TGTGCCAGCAGCTTTTGGTCAGGGGAGCACAATCAGCCCCAGCATTTT,CASSFWSGEHNQPQHF
few,-,TRBJ2-7,TRBV28,TGTGCCAGCAGTTTAAACGGGGATCCCTACGAGCAGTACTTC,CASSLNGDPYEQYF
-,-,TRBJ2-2,TRBV15,TGTGCCACCAGCAGAGATCGGGCAGGGAAGGGCGGGGAGCTGTTTTTT,CATSRDRAGKGGELFF
-,-,TRBJ2-7,TRBV28,TGTGCCAGCAGTCCCCGTTCCTACGAGCAGTACTTC,CASSPRSYEQYF
-,TRBD1,TRBJ1-5,TRBV27,TGTGCCACCAGACTCGGGACAGGCTTAAATCAGCCCCAGCATTTT,CATRLGTGLNQPQHF
-,-,TRBJ2-5,TRBV4-1,TGCGCCAGCAGCCGTGAGGTTGCGTACCAAGAGACCCAGTACTTC,CASSREVAYQETQYF
once,TRBD2,TRBJ2-3,TRBV5-3,TGTGCCAGAAATCACCTTAGCGGGCCCCATCAGGTCACAGATACGCAGTATTTT,CARNHLSGPHQVTDTQYF
-,TRBD2,TRBJ2-5,TRBV6-5,TGTGCCACCCGGGGGGGGCGGGAGACCCAGTACTTC,CATRGGRETQYF
-,-,TRBJ1-2,TRBV21-1,TGTGCCAGCAGCGCAAGTTGCCGGGACAGCGTAGCTAACTATGGCTACACCTTC,CASSASCRDSVANYGYTF
-,TRBD2,TRBJ2-3,TRBV10-3,TGTGCCATCAGCACGAGCGGGAGGGCAGATACGCAGTATTTT,CAISTSGRADTQYF